This T cell receptor beta chain was obtained from a study of CD8 T cells in Susac syndrome. The RNA input was roughly 0.45 to 1 ug, and it was reverse transcribed with random hexamers. TCRdb itself ran the immunoSEQ multiplex PCR reads through MiXCR, one entry per CDR3 protein. The profile shows 100,000 to 150,000 distinct CDR3 sequences, about 92% of them singletons. TEMRA cells were enriched by FACS, while CD8+ and CD4+ T cells were obtained through a negative isolation that was performed magnetically. From germline, CDR1 is MDHEN and CDR2 SYDVKM. The CDR3 has 15 residues. V lost 10 bases and J 5 bases, leaving 18 bases between the germline ends.

This chain connects TRBV28 to TRBJ1-6; D may be TRBD1 (5 bases). This TCR derives from a human donor with multiple sclerosis. The sample taken for sequencing was CD8+ T cells from PBMCs. The CDR3, as DNA: TGTGCCACCCTTTTCAGGGCCGGGGATAATTCACCCCTCCACTTT. Translated, it gives CATLFRAGDNSPLHF.